This T cell receptor beta chain is from a study of technical replicates of blood from several donors. Trimming took off 2 bases at V and 4 bases at J, with 9 bases between the two ends. Germline CDR1 MNHEY, CDR2 SVGAGI. The CDR3 is 14 residues long. The data were produced by immunoSEQ multiplex PCR, yet TCRdb's version contains in-frame clones alone and is incomplete. The data show over 70,000 clones, around 90% seen once. Sequencing was performed on T cells isolated from PBMCs. This TCR came from a human donor in good health. This sequence joins TRBV6-5 and TRBJ2-1; D is perhaps TRBD2 (6 bases). CDR3 DNA sequence: TGTGCCAGCAGTTACGGTAGCGGTTACAATGAGCAGTTCTTC. Its protein product is CASSYGSGYNEQFF.